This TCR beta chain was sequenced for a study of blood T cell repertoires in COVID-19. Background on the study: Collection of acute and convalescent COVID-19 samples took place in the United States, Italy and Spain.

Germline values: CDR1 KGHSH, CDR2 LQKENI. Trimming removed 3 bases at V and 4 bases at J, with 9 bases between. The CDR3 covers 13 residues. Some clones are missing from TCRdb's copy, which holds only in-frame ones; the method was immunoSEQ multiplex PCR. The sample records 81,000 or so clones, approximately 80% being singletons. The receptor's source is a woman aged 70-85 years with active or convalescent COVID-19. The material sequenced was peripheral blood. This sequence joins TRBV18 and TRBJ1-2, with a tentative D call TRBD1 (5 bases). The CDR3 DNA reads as TGTGCCAGCTCACCGGACACTGCCTATGGCTACACCTTC. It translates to CASSPDTAYGYTF. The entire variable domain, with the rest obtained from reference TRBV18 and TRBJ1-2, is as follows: NAGVMQNPRHLVRRRGQEARLRCSPMKGHSHVYWYRQLPEEGLKFMVYLQKENIIDESGMPKERFSAEFPKEGPSILRIQQVVRGDSAAYFCASSPDTAYGYTFGSGTRLTVV.